This entry concerns a single TCR beta chain. The sample is drawn from a study of T cell responses to AZD1222 COVID-19 vaccine. The germline V gene has CDR1 SGDLS and CDR2 YYNGEE. Trimming took 0 bases from V and 0 from J, leaving 10 bases between them. CDR3 length: 16 residues. Data came from immunoSEQ multiplex PCR; TCRdb stores just in-frame clones and leaves some out. The sample has 150,000 to 200,000 clones; approximately 91% are singletons. The J gene is TRBJ1-3, the V gene TRBV9, with D uncertain. The sample here was peripheral blood, taken on day 0 of AZD1222 vaccination. The source is an adult in good health. This chain's CDR3 is CASSVDLGLSGNTIYF. CDR3 in DNA: TGTGCCAGCAGCGTAGATTTAGGGCTCTCTGGAAACACCATATATTTT. Filled out from reference TRBV9 and TRBJ1-3, the complete variable domain reads DSGVTQTPKHLITATGQRVTLRCSPRSGDLSVYWYQQSLDQGLQFLIQYYNGEERAKGNILERFSAQQFPDLHSELNLSSLELGDSALYFCASSVDLGLSGNTIYFGEGSWLTVV.